Listed below are T cell receptor beta chains from one sample, sequenced in a study of blood T cell repertoires in COVID-19. Using immunoSEQ multiplex PCR, the repertoire was profiled, and TCRdb retains in-frame clones only, with some absent. The sample yields tens of thousands of clones, about 77% seen once. Input material: peripheral blood. These TCRs come from a woman in her 70s with acute or convalescent COVID-19. Each CDR3 is given with its conserved first and last residue. A D gene is named only where the DNA matches it firmly. The size entry is marked missing in some rows and otherwise reads once, few, many or a size class.

>TRBV19|once|-|TRBJ1-1
TGTGCCAGTAGTAACACAGGTGCTGAAGCTTTCTTT
CASSNTGAEAFF
>TRBV6-4|-|-|TRBJ2-5
TGTGCCAGCAGTGACGGGGCAGAACAAGAGACCCAGTACTTC
CASSDGAEQETQYF
>TRBV19|-|-|TRBJ1-4
TGTGCCAGTAGAGATGGAGGGGACGAAAAACTGTTTTTT
CASRDGGDEKLFF
>TRBV27|once|-|TRBJ1-6
TGTGCCAGCGGGTTTATGGAGGATTCACCCCTCCACTTT
CASGFMEDSPLHF
>TRBV5-1|-|-|TRBJ1-2
TGCGCCAGCAGCCCCGGGAGGAACTATGGCTACACCTTC
CASSPGRNYGYTF
>TRBV6-1|few|-|TRBJ1-1
TGTGCCAGCAGTGAAGGGAGGATGAACACTGAAGCTTTCTTT
CASSEGRMNTEAFF
>TRBV6-1|-|-|TRBJ1-1
TGTGCCAGCAGTGAAGGAAAGGCAGCGGGGAACACTGAAGCTTTCTTT
CASSEGKAAGNTEAFF
>TRBV5-1|-|-|TRBJ2-7
TGCGCCAGCAGTTACGGGACAAGATCCTACGAGCAGTACTTC
CASSYGTRSYEQYF
>TRBV10-3|-|TRBD2|TRBJ2-2
TGTGCCATAGCGGGAGTTGGGACCGGGGAGCTGTTTTTT
CAIAGVGTGELFF
>TRBV28|-|-|TRBJ1-2
TGTGCCAGCAGCTCAGGACTGAGCTATGGCTACACCTTC
CASSSGLSYGYTF
>TRBV5-1|-|TRBD2|TRBJ2-2
TGCGCCAGCAGCTTGAGTAGCGGGGGGGCGAACACCGGGGAGCTGTTTTTT
CASSLSSGGANTGELFF
>TRBV12-3/TRBV12-4|-|-|TRBJ1-2
TGTGCCAGCAGTCGGGACACGAACTATGGCTACACCTTC
CASSRDTNYGYTF
>TRBV7-2|-|-|TRBJ1-5
TGTGCCAGTCGAGCCGTGGCAGGTCGCGATCAGCCCCAGCATTTT
CASRAVAGRDQPQHF
>TRBV30|-|TRBD1|TRBJ1-2
TGTGCCTGGAGTGTACTTGGCAGGGGGCAAGGCTACACCTTC
CAWSVLGRGQGYTF
>TRBV10-3|once|-|TRBJ1-1
TGTGCCATCAGTGAGGGGTCCCTCGACATATCTGAAGCTTTCTTT
CAISEGSLDISEAFF
>TRBV6-5|once|TRBD1|TRBJ2-1
TGTGCCAGCAGTTACGGTCAGGGGGCTGTGAATGAGCAGTTCTTC
CASSYGQGAVNEQFF
>TRBV18|-|-|TRBJ2-5
TGTGCCAGCTCACGGCAGGTCCAAGAGACCCAGTACTTC
CASSRQVQETQYF
>TRBV2|-|-|TRBJ1-5
TGTGCCAGCACGGGTGGAATATATGGCAATCAGCCCCAGCATTTT
CASTGGIYGNQPQHF
>TRBV11-1|few|TRBD1|TRBJ2-7
TGTGCCAGCAGCTTGGGGACAGGATTCGGTCCCGAGCAGTACTTC
CASSLGTGFGPEQYF
>TRBV19|few|TRBD1|TRBJ2-3
TGTGCCAGCAGGGTAGTAGGGGGCAGAGATACGCAGTATTTT
CASRVVGGRDTQYF
>TRBV19|-|TRBD1|TRBJ1-3
TGTGCCAGCTCGGACAGGGTAAACTCTGGAAACACCATATATTTT
CASSDRVNSGNTIYF
>TRBV29-1|-|-|TRBJ2-3
TGCAGCGTTGGTAGATCCCCCACAGATACGCAGTATTTT
CSVGRSPTDTQYF
>TRBV2|-|TRBD1|TRBJ1-2
TGTGCCAGCAGAGCCCGGGACAGTCTGTCCTATGGCTACACCTTC
CASRARDSLSYGYTF
>TRBV7-2|-|TRBD1|TRBJ1-6
TGTGCCAGCAGCTTCAGGACAGGGGGCCTTAATTCACCCCTCCACTTT
CASSFRTGGLNSPLHF
>TRBV10-3|-|TRBD1|TRBJ1-2
TGTGCCATCAGGGACCCGGGGACAGGGGATGGCTACACCTTC
CAIRDPGTGDGYTF
>TRBV3-1/TRBV3-2|-|TRBD2|TRBJ2-3
TGTGCCAGCAGCCAAGATCGACTAGCGGGAGCCACAGATACGCAGTATTTT
CASSQDRLAGATDTQYF
>TRBV12-3/TRBV12-4|-|-|TRBJ1-1
TGTGCCAGCAGTATTAGACAGGACACTGAAGCTTTCTTT
CASSIRQDTEAFF
>TRBV14|-|TRBD2|TRBJ2-1
TGTGCCAGCAGCCCGATTGGGAGGGGTGAGCAGTTCTTC
CASSPIGRGEQFF
>TRBV19|-|-|TRBJ1-5
TGTGCCAGTACCCCGGTGGGGGGGCTTGCCAATCAGCCCCAGCATTTT
CASTPVGGLANQPQHF
>TRBV2|once|-|TRBJ2-1
TGTGCCAGCAGTGTAGGGAAGTCCGGGGGTGAGCAGTTCTTC
CASSVGKSGGEQFF
>TRBV4-1|-|-|TRBJ2-7
TGCGCCAGCAGCCAAGATCCCCCAGGGTTAATCACCTACGAGCAGTACTTC
CASSQDPPGLITYEQYF
>TRBV28|-|-|TRBJ1-1
TGTGCCAGCAGTCGGGGTCCGAGGAACACTGAAGCTTTCTTT
CASSRGPRNTEAFF
>TRBV29-1|-|TRBD1|TRBJ1-1
TGCAGCGCGGAGGGGGGACAGGGGCTTAAGGGCTGGACTGAAGCTTTCTTT
CSAEGGQGLKGWTEAFF
>TRBV7-8|once|TRBD2|TRBJ2-1
TGTGCCAGCAGCTTGGGACTAGCGGGAGGGCCGAGTGAGCAGTTCTTC
CASSLGLAGGPSEQFF
>TRBV6-2/TRBV6-3|once|TRBD2|TRBJ2-7
TGTGCCAGCAGTTCCGGGACTAGCGTCTACGAGCAGTACTTC
CASSSGTSVYEQYF
>TRBV3-1/TRBV3-2|-|TRBD2|TRBJ2-1
TGTGCCAGCAGCCAAGATCGGTCGGGGACTAACTCCTACAATGAGCAGTTCTTC
CASSQDRSGTNSYNEQFF
>TRBV12-3/TRBV12-4|-|-|TRBJ1-1
TGTGCCAGCAGGCCACAGGGCATCACTGAAGCTTTCTTT
CASRPQGITEAFF
>TRBV6-5|-|-|TRBJ1-5
TGTGCCAGCAGTTCCGTCAATCAGCCCCAGCATTTT
CASSSVNQPQHF
>TRBV10-3|-|-|TRBJ2-7
TGTGCCATCAGTGACTATACAGCCCTGAAGCCGTACGAGCAGTACTTC
CAISDYTALKPYEQYF
>TRBV29-1|once|TRBD2|TRBJ2-5
TGCAGCCTATCCCATATGGCGGGAGGGCCGGGGGAGACCCAGTACTTC
CSLSHMAGGPGETQYF
>TRBV12-3/TRBV12-4|few|TRBD1|TRBJ1-2
TGTGCCAGCACCTCACTGACAGGGGTTGGCTACACCTTC
CASTSLTGVGYTF
>TRBV30|-|-|TRBJ1-1
TGTGCCTGGAGTAAGGGGGGGAGTGCCACTGAAGCTTTCTTT
CAWSKGGSATEAFF
>TRBV4-3|-|-|TRBJ1-1
TGCGCCAGCAGCCCACAGGTAATTCGGAACACTGAAGCTTTCTTT
CASSPQVIRNTEAFF
>TRBV29-1|-|-|TRBJ1-2
TGCAGCTCTGGAGGGAGCGGGAACTATGGCTACACCTTC
CSSGGSGNYGYTF
>TRBV7-2|-|TRBD1|TRBJ2-1
TGTGCCAGCAGCTTTTGGACAGGTAGGAATGAGCAGTTCTTC
CASSFWTGRNEQFF
>TRBV28|-|TRBD1|TRBJ1-6
TGTGCCAGCAGTCGGGCGGACAGGGCAAATTCACCCCTCCACTTT
CASSRADRANSPLHF
>TRBV29-1|-|-|TRBJ2-7
TGCAGCGTTCGCCTAGCGAGCTACGAGCAGTACTTC
CSVRLASYEQYF
>TRBV14|-|TRBD1|TRBJ2-5
TGTGCCAGCAGCCATCACAGGGGGAACTTGGAGGTGACCCAGTACTTC
CASSHHRGNLEVTQYF
>TRBV30|-|-|TRBJ2-3
TGTGCCTGGAGCCGACCGGGGAACACAGATACGCAGTATTTT
CAWSRPGNTDTQYF
>TRBV28|-|-|TRBJ2-7
TGTGCCAGCAATAATACTTCCGCGCTACACGAGCAGTACTTC
CASNNTSALHEQYF
>TRBV6-2/TRBV6-3|few|-|TRBJ1-2
TGTGCCAGCAGTTACGAGGACAGCCCCGCCTATGGCTACACCTTC
CASSYEDSPAYGYTF